Listed below are T cell receptor beta chains from one sample, sequenced in a study of blood T cell repertoires in COVID-19. The protocol was immunoSEQ multiplex PCR, while the TCRdb copy is restricted to in-frame clones and leaves out a portion. The table shows 90,000 to 120,000 clones, with approximately 70% occurring only once. The sequencing sample was made of peripheral blood. The receptors shown here come from a man older than 75 with acute or convalescent COVID-19. Both conserved end residues are trimmed from each CDR3.

V gene,J gene,CDR3 protein
TRBV6-1,TRBJ1-5,ASSDPGTGIQPQH
TRBV10-3,TRBJ1-2,AISDRGTYGYT
TRBV7-9,TRBJ2-1,ASSLEISVLTYNEQF
TRBV18,TRBJ1-2,ASSPEDSMFYGYT
TRBV5-1,TRBJ2-7,ASSEGQGGSYEQY
TRBV18,TRBJ2-3,ASSPLTSAVGDTQY
TRBV7-3,TRBJ2-2,ASSSVPLTGELF
TRBV7-8,TRBJ2-7,ASSHTTGGVGEQY
TRBV9,TRBJ1-1,ASSPGSNTEAF
TRBV6-5,TRBJ2-3,ASRDRRDTQY
TRBV5-4,TRBJ2-1,ASSSRGLAGEGNEQF
TRBV5-1,TRBJ2-7,ASSLGTEVYEQY
TRBV28,TRBJ1-5,AGTGGGNQPQH
TRBV18,TRBJ2-1,ASSPARNEQF
TRBV12-3/TRBV12-4,TRBJ2-2,ASSPDTGELF
TRBV2,TRBJ1-4,ASKLDRTGVTYLF
TRBV6-5,TRBJ1-2,ASKSHNYGYT
TRBV6-5,TRBJ2-2,ASSHHRVNTGELF
TRBV2,TRBJ2-1,ASSGLAGGGDEQF
TRBV7-9,TRBJ1-2,ASSFPGGNYGYT